The present entry profiles one T cell receptor (beta chain) with its context. Only in-frame clones appear in the TCRdb table, and some are missing; sequencing was by immunoSEQ multiplex PCR. The data show over 75,000 clones, with 85% seen just once and approximately 22% held by the top ten. V was pared by 4 bases and J by 6 bases, with 15 bases between. The CDR3 spans 15 residues. The germline V gene encodes CDR1 MGHRA and CDR2 YSYEKL. Among the 120 or so subjects of the validation cohort, separate from the approximately 660-subject first cohort, were the donors. The data are from a study of cytomegalovirus exposure and HLA in healthy donors.

The chain is built from TRBV4-1 and TRBJ2-2; tentatively, D is TRBD2 (6 bases). The receptor comes from a man aged 18 to 30 in good health and CMV-seropositive. Sample: PBMCs. DNA of the CDR3: TGCGCCAGCAGCCCGTACGGAGGGGCGTCCGGGGAGCTGTTTTTT. Translated: CASSPYGGASGELFF.